This entry lists 22 T cell receptor beta chains sequenced from one sample in a study of technical replicates of blood from several donors (dated by TCRdb to about 2017). The library was made by the immunoSEQ multiplex PCR assay. In its TCRdb copy, this immuneACCESS table keeps in-frame sequences only and misses some clones. Where compared with another copy, unresolved V genes explain less than half of these, and the others have no known cause. The sample table lists 80,000 to 95,000 clones, 85% to 95% of them with a count of one. The ten biggest clones cover about 0.25% of the sample. Material for sequencing was T cells isolated from PBMCs. These receptors all stem from a human donor in good health.

The chain is built from TRBV27 and TRBJ2-1; 8 bases agree with TRBD2. V was pared by 7 bases and J by 4 bases, with 15 bases of the junction left unmatched. The CDR3 runs to 17 residues. Germline loops: CDR1 MNHEY, CDR2 SMNVEV (reference sequence). Here the CDR3 DNA reads TGTGCCAGCACCCCTTTAGCGGTCGGGGGGGCTTACAATGAGCAGTTCTTC. Translation gives CASTPLAVGGAYNEQFF.

The V gene is TRBV2, the J gene TRBJ2-7, with D maybe TRBD2 (7 bases). CDR1 and CDR2 from the germline V gene are SNHLY and FYNNEI. The CDR3 covers 13 residues. The V and J ends lost 7 bases and 6 bases respectively, with 16 bases between them. DNA of the CDR3: TGTGCCAGCATTTGGGGGCGGGGGATCGAGCAGTACTTC. As protein: CASIWGRGIEQYF.

This clone is a singleton in its sample. This chain links TRBV11-3 with TRBJ2-7, with D possibly matching TRBD1 (5 bases). The CDR3 sequence is 13 residues long. CDR1 and CDR2 from the germline V gene are SGHNT and YENEEA. The germline V and J ends were trimmed by 3 bases and 2 bases, with 8 bases remaining between them. The DNA for the CDR3 is TGTGCCAGCAGCTTGCAGGGCACCTACGAGCAGTACTTC. Residues: CASSLQGTYEQYF.

This chain connects TRBV5-4 to TRBJ1-1; D not certain. Germline V gene data show CDR1 as SGHNT and CDR2 as YYREEE (reference sequence). V lost 1 base, J lost 1 base, and 14 bases lay in between. CDR3 size: 16 residues. This CDR3 is CASSLIGRGSNTEAFF. The CDR3 DNA sequence: TGTGCCAGCAGCTTGATCGGACGGGGATCGAACACTGAAGCTTTCTTT.

V is TRBV2 and J is TRBJ2-3; D is undetermined. Trimming shortened V by 5 bases and J by 2 bases, and 5 bases separated the two germline ends. This CDR3 comprises 12 residues. In germline, CDR1 is SNHLY, CDR2 FYNNEI. The CDR3 protein is CASSTNTDTQYF. The CDR3 DNA sequence: TGTGCCAGCAGTACAAACACAGATACGCAGTATTTT.

V usage is TRBV15 and J usage is TRBJ1-4; D possibly corresponds to TRBD1 (5 bases). In germline, CDR1 is LNHNV, CDR2 YYDKDF (reference sequence). Trimming removed 0 bases from V and 0 bases from J, with 11 bases in between. The CDR3 covers 17 residues. The DNA for the CDR3 is TGTGCCACCAGCAGAGATCAGGGCAGCTCAACTAATGAAAAACTGTTTTTT. Amino acids: CATSRDQGSSTNEKLFF.

The CDR3 DNA follows: TGTGCCAGCAGCAGGGACAGGGGCGGCAATCAGCCCCAGCATTTT. This sequence encodes CASSRDRGGNQPQHF. The rearrangement uses TRBV7-8 and TRBJ1-5; TRBD1 aligns across 10 bases. The CDR3 consists of 15 residues. The V and J ends lost 5 bases and 2 bases, in that order; junction bases with no gene match: 3. Germline loops: CDR1 SGHVS, CDR2 FQNEAQ.

J is TRBJ1-4 and V is TRBV19; 11 bases map to TRBD1. The V and J ends lost 6 bases and 0 bases, in that order; junction bases with no gene match: 6. CDR3 size: 17 residues. CDR1 LNHDA and CDR2 SQIVND come from the germline V gene (reference sequence). The CDR3 protein is CASRRDRGFATNEKLFF. CDR3 bases: TGTGCCAGTAGGCGGGACAGGGGGTTTGCAACTAATGAAAAACTGTTTTTT.

This chain uses TRBV15 with TRBJ2-5; 10 bases fit TRBD2. This CDR3 region has 14 residues. Per the germline V gene, CDR1 is LNHNV and CDR2 is YYDKDF (reference sequence). J was trimmed by 5 bases and V by 8 bases; bases with no gene match: 8. CDR3 sequence reads: CATLTASGGETQYF. The CDR3 DNA follows: TGTGCCACCCTGACAGCTAGCGGGGGTGAGACCCAGTACTTC.

This chain links TRBV5-1 with TRBJ1-5; 7 bases map to TRBD1. V shed 2 bases, J shed 1 base, and the junction held 3 bases outside the gene matches. CDR3 length equals 15 residues. The germline V gene encodes CDR1 SGHRS and CDR2 YFSETQ. The CDR3 spells CASSFTGQSNQPQHF. The CDR3 nucleotides are TGCGCCAGCAGCTTTACGGGACAGAGCAATCAGCCCCAGCATTTT.

The rearrangement links TRBV10-2 to TRBJ2-1; D may be TRBD2 (6 bases). The CDR3 is 13 residues long. The germline V gene encodes CDR1 WSHSY and CDR2 SAAADI. Trimming pared 6 bases from V and 7 bases from J, leaving 13 bases between. The CDR3 DNA reads TGCGCCAGCAGCGACGGGGGTAGAAATGAGCAGTTCTTC. Amino acid sequence: CASSDGGRNEQFF.

This clone was counted once. The V and J genes are TRBV1 and TRBJ1-2; TRBD1, the D gene given by the table, was not confirmed from the DNA. TRBV1 is a known pseudogene. CDR3 length: 20 amino acids. The CDR3 sequence: CTSSQDLKARAPFSFYGYTF. CDR3 DNA: TGCACCAGCAGCCAAGATTTAAAGGCCAGGGCCCCGTTCTCCTTCTATGGCTACACCTTC.

This clone turned up a few times. The rearrangement joins TRBV29-1 to TRBJ1-2; D gene ambiguous. CDR1 and CDR2 from the germline V gene are SQVTM and ANQGSEA. The ends were cut back, 3 bases at V and 2 bases at J, with 7 bases in the middle. The CDR3 loop spans 12 amino acids. This CDR3 is CSVEARNYGYTF. The CDR3 DNA is TGCAGCGTTGAGGCCAGGAACTATGGCTACACCTTC.

The J gene is TRBJ1-5, the V gene TRBV28; D may be TRBD1 (6 bases). Trimming pared 4 bases from V and 2 bases from J, leaving 18 bases between. The length of the CDR3 is 17 residues. The germline gives CDR1 MDHEN, CDR2 SYDVKM. The CDR3 nucleotides are TGTGCCAGCAGTTACGGTTACAGGGAGGGTGGCAATCAGCCCCAGCATTTT. Translating gives CASSYGYREGGNQPQHF.

This clone has just one count. This chain uses TRBV9 with TRBJ1-2; maybe TRBD1 (5 bases). V was shortened by 3 bases and J by 12 bases, with 21 bases between the two germline ends. This CDR3 has 14 residues. Germline CDR1 and CDR2: SGDLS and YYNGEE. CDR3 residues: CASSATDPGEANTF. CDR3 nucleotides: TGTGCCAGCAGCGCGACTGATCCGGGGGAGGCGAACACCTTC.

The chain couples TRBV6-6 to TRBJ2-5; D may be TRBD1 (7 bases). V lost 5 bases to trimming and J lost 2 bases, with 12 bases between them. This CDR3 is 14 amino acids long. The germline V gene encodes CDR1 MNHNY and CDR2 SVGAGI (reference sequence). The CDR3 region has the DNA TGTGCCAGCAGTCGGAGGGACAGTCAAGAGACCCAGTACTTC. Its protein is CASSRRDSQETQYF.

The genes are TRBV9 and TRBJ2-6, with 9 positions matching TRBD1. The CDR3 is 16 amino acids. CDR1 and CDR2 from the germline V gene are SGDLS and YYNGEE. V dropped 4 bases and J dropped 4; count of bases not matched to a gene: 6. In DNA form, the CDR3 reads TGTGCCAGCAGCACACAGGGGGCGCAGGGGGCCAACGTCCTGACTTTC. It yields the protein CASSTQGAQGANVLTF.

This rearrangement joins TRBV10-3 to TRBJ1-3, with 8 bases that match TRBD1. V lost 7 bases to trimming and J lost 4 bases; unmatched junction nucleotides: 12. Germline CDR1 and CDR2: ENHRY and SYGVKD. The CDR3 sequence is 16 residues long. As DNA, the CDR3 is TGTGCCATCACTAGCAGGATTGGGACAGGCGGAAACACCATATATTTT. It encodes CAITSRIGTGGNTIYF.

The chain carries TRBV2 and TRBJ1-1; tentatively, D is TRBD1 (5 bases). V lost 0 bases to trimming and J lost 1 base, with 15 bases between them. Germline V CDR1 and CDR2: SNHLY, FYNNEI. The CDR3 runs 17 residues. The CDR3 sequence: CASSEAWGRATNTEAFF. In DNA, the CDR3 is TGTGCCAGCAGTGAAGCGTGGGGCAGGGCCACGAACACTGAAGCTTTCTTT.

The gene calls are TRBV14 and TRBJ2-1; perhaps TRBD2 as D (6 bases). The CDR3 has 15 amino acids. In germline, CDR1 is SGHDN, CDR2 FVKESK. Trimming took 4 bases from V and 2 from J, leaving 12 bases between them. The CDR3 here is CASSLSSGAYNEQFF. The CDR3 DNA is TGTGCCAGCAGCCTTAGTTCGGGAGCCTACAATGAGCAGTTCTTC.

The chain joins TRBV2 to TRBJ2-1; 14 bases line up with TRBD2. The germline V gene has CDR1 SNHLY and CDR2 FYNNEI. The CDR3 has 13 residues. J was trimmed by 10 bases and V by 9 bases; bases with no gene match: 5. The CDR3 here is CARTSGGGREQFF. The CDR3 nucleotides read TGTGCCAGGACTAGCGGGGGGGGCAGGGAGCAGTTCTTC.

The V gene is TRBV2, the J gene TRBJ2-6; D call uncertain. Trimming took off 10 bases at V and 0 bases at J, with 4 bases between the two ends. CDR3 size: 12 residues. From germline, CDR1 is SNHLY and CDR2 FYNNEI. For the CDR3, the DNA is TGTGCCACAAACTCTGGGGCCAACGTCCTGACTTTC. Translating it yields CATNSGANVLTF.